This T cell receptor beta chain was obtained from a study of CXCR3-negative and CXCR3-positive naive CD8 T cells (dated by TCRdb to about 2019). Background for the entire study: In total, about 135 million TRB reads were obtained, corresponding to roughly 1.5 +/- 0.3 million reads per library. The diversity and physicochemical repertoire analyses included 11 donors pooled from two independent experiments. For the TRBV-TRBJ cluster analysis, the naive subsets came from 5 donors, while the memory cells came from 3 donors.

TCRdb lists the instrument as NextSeq 550. The Human TCR Profiling Kit (MiLaboratory) was used to prepare UMI-labeled 5' RACE TRB cDNA libraries. cDNA synthesis used the entire amount of extracted RNA, and PCR amplification then used the entire amount of cDNA produced. The libraries were made side by side, with each library going through the same number of PCR cycles. Per the authors' processing: MIGEC and MiXCR extracted about 49,000 +/- 11,000 unique UMI-labeled TRB cDNA molecules per library, requiring at least two reads per UMI. Each library averaged about 37,000 +/- 9,700 functional in-frame TRB CDR3 nucleotide clonotypes without stop codons. Diversity metrics, including normalized Shannon-Wiener and Chao1, were computed in VDJtools after downsampling to 5000 UMI-labeled TRB molecules per sample. Clonotype-size-weighted physicochemical properties of the central five CDR3 residues (interaction energy, strength, volume and Kidera factor 4) were computed in VDJtools. After TCRdb reprocessed the reads, each CDR3 protein sequence was kept as one row, without DNA. The V and J calls shown here were made by TCRdb, not taken from the authors' results. The table of this sample itemizes some 56,000 distinct CDR3 sequences. Roughly 19% of the sample is taken by the ten largest.

Each CD8+ T cell subset was flow-sorted in triplicate, with over 250,000 cells per subset placed directly into RLT lysis buffer. Peripheral blood mononuclear cells were isolated from buffy coats using standard density gradient centrifugation. Total RNA was extracted from sorted cells using an RNeasy Mini Kit. Study-level results and caveats: Because CXCR3 expression was partially decreased after cryopreservation, freshly isolated PBMCs were used for most assays. Within the same donor, TRBV-TRBJ usage looked similar between naive CXCR3-negative and CXCR3-positive cells, but memory cells had distinct patterns. Because surface CD5, which is linked to self-reactivity in mice, was comparable between the naive subsets, TCR interaction strength was also inferred from the physicochemical properties of TRB CDR3s. Comparably high repertoire diversity was found in both naive subsets, whereas much lower repertoire diversity was found in memory CD8+ T cells.

From its cysteine to its phenylalanine, the CDR3 spans 14 amino acids. DNA for this receptor is not on file. CDR1 and CDR2 (MGHDK, SYGVNS) derive from the germline V gene. Concerning this clonotype: No cognate antigen has been identified for it.

The sequencing sample was made of memory CD8+ T cells from blood. Interpreted using the paper, the cell subset or site label stands for: conventional CD8+ memory T cells (TMEM), sorted as controls. The TCR was taken from a human donor in good health. Some clones in this sample may be carry-over from other donors' samples. The sequence is built from TRBV25-1 and TRBJ2-7. For the CDR3, the sequence is CASSETFVSYEQYF.